These T cell receptor beta chains were read from a single sample in a study of blood T cell repertoires in COVID-19. Profiling relied on immunoSEQ multiplex PCR, and the TCRdb table lists in-frame clones only, not all of them. The sample contains about 200,000 clones, around 92% of which appear only once. Sequencing was carried out using PBMCs or T cells enriched from blood (not recorded which). These TCRs come from a woman between 18 and 29 years old who had recovered from COVID-19. Both conserved end residues are part of each CDR3. Fields, in order: CDR3 DNA, CDR3 protein, V gene, clone size, J gene, D gene. The D gene is left open where the match is weak. Rows may omit the clone size; those that give it use once, few, many or a size class.

cdr3_nt: TGTGCCAGCAGTGAAATGGGACAGGGGGCGGCCGAGCAGTACTTC
cdr3_aa: CASSEMGQGAAEQYF
v_call: TRBV2
clone_size: .
j_call: TRBJ2-7
d_call: TRBD1

cdr3_nt: TGTGCCAGCAGCCCTGCACAGGATAAGGACACCTTC
cdr3_aa: CASSPAQDKDTF
v_call: TRBV12-3/TRBV12-4
clone_size: .
j_call: TRBJ1-2
d_call: .

cdr3_nt: TGTGCCAGCAGCTTAGGGGCGGGAGGCGGCGATGAGCAGTTCTTC
cdr3_aa: CASSLGAGGGDEQFF
v_call: TRBV13
clone_size: medium-sized
j_call: TRBJ2-1
d_call: TRBD2

cdr3_nt: TGCAGTGCCCCAATGGAGACTGAAGCTTTCTTT
cdr3_aa: CSAPMETEAFF
v_call: TRBV20-1
clone_size: .
j_call: TRBJ1-1
d_call: .

cdr3_nt: TGCGCCAGCAGCCAAGCCCCCACAGCGAACACTGAAGCTTTCTTT
cdr3_aa: CASSQAPTANTEAFF
v_call: TRBV4-1
clone_size: .
j_call: TRBJ1-1
d_call: .

cdr3_nt: TGTGCCAGCAGCTTGGACAGGGGGCTTGATGGCTACACCTTC
cdr3_aa: CASSLDRGLDGYTF
v_call: TRBV5-4
clone_size: few
j_call: TRBJ1-2
d_call: TRBD1

cdr3_nt: TGTGCCAGTAGTATAGGGGGACAGCGTGAAGCTTTCTTT
cdr3_aa: CASSIGGQREAFF
v_call: TRBV19
clone_size: once
j_call: TRBJ1-1
d_call: TRBD1

cdr3_nt: TGTGCCAGCAGTCCGACAGGGGGTGGGCAGCCCCAGCATTTT
cdr3_aa: CASSPTGGGQPQHF
v_call: TRBV2
clone_size: .
j_call: TRBJ1-5
d_call: TRBD1

cdr3_nt: TGTGCCAGCAGTGAAGGGCGACAGTTTGGCTACACCTTC
cdr3_aa: CASSEGRQFGYTF
v_call: TRBV6-1
clone_size: .
j_call: TRBJ1-2
d_call: .

cdr3_nt: TGTGCCAGCAGCCCGACCGGGACAGGTTCCTACAATGAGCAGTTCTTC
cdr3_aa: CASSPTGTGSYNEQFF
v_call: TRBV2
clone_size: once
j_call: TRBJ2-1
d_call: TRBD1

cdr3_nt: TGTGCCAGCAGTGATTCAGCGGAGAGCACAGATACGCAGTATTTT
cdr3_aa: CASSDSAESTDTQYF
v_call: TRBV6-4
clone_size: many
j_call: TRBJ2-3
d_call: .

cdr3_nt: TGCAGCGTCTCAAGCGAATACAATGAGCAGTTCTTC
cdr3_aa: CSVSSEYNEQFF
v_call: TRBV29-1
clone_size: .
j_call: TRBJ2-1
d_call: .

cdr3_nt: TGTGCCAGCGGAGTTACAGGGAGTAATTCACCCCTCCACTTT
cdr3_aa: CASGVTGSNSPLHF
v_call: TRBV6-5
clone_size: .
j_call: TRBJ1-6
d_call: .

cdr3_nt: TGTGCCAGCAGCCAAAGGCCAGTATCAGGGACTGAAGCTTTCTTT
cdr3_aa: CASSQRPVSGTEAFF
v_call: TRBV3-1/TRBV3-2
clone_size: .
j_call: TRBJ1-1
d_call: .